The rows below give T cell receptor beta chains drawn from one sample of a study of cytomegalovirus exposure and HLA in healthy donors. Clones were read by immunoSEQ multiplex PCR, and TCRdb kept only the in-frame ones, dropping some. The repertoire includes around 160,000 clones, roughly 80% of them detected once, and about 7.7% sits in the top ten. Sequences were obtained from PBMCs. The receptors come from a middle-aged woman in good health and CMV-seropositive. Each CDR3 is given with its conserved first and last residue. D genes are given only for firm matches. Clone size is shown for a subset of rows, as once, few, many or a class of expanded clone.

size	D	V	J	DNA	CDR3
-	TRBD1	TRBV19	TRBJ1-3	TGTGCCAGTAGGGACAGGGGGCCTGCCGGAAACACCATATATTTT	CASRDRGPAGNTIYF
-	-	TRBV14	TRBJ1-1	TGTGCCAGCAGCCAAGAGGGGGGGGTGGAGTACACTGAAGCTTTCTTT	CASSQEGGVEYTEAFF
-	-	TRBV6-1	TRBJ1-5	TGTGCCAGCAGTGAAGGGAACAGGGAACAGCCCCAGCATTTT	CASSEGNREQPQHF
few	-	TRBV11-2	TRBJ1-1	TGTGCCAGCAGCTTAGCACAGTTTGAAGCTTTCTTT	CASSLAQFEAFF
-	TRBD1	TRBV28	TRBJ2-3	TGTGCCAGCAGTCCGTTAACAGGGGGCATCGCAGATACGCAGTATTTT	CASSPLTGGIADTQYF
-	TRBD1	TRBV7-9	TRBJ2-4	TGTGCCAGCAGCGACCGGGACAGGGGTGGCAAAAACATTCAGTACTTC	CASSDRDRGGKNIQYF
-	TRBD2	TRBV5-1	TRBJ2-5	TGCGCCAGCAGCTTTGATAGCGGGGGGGAAGAGACCCAGTACTTC	CASSFDSGGEETQYF
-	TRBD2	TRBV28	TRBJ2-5	TGTGCCAGCAGCAAAACTAGCGGAGAAGAGACCCAGTACTTC	CASSKTSGEETQYF
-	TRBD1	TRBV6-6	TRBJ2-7	TGTGCCAGCAGTTACCGGGACAGAACCTACGAGCAGTACTTC	CASSYRDRTYEQYF
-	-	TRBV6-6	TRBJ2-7	TGTGCCAGCAGCCGACTCGGACAGACTCAGGGCTACGAGCAGTACTTC	CASSRLGQTQGYEQYF
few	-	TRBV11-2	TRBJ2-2	TGTGCCAGCAGCTTAGGGGGACATGGGGAGCTGTTTTTT	CASSLGGHGELFF
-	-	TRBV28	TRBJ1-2	TGTGCCAGTCGGACAGTGCCAGCTAACTATGGCTACACCTTC	CASRTVPANYGYTF
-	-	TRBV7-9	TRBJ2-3	TGTGCCAGCAGCCCAAGGGGGGGACCCACAGATACGCAGTATTTT	CASSPRGGPTDTQYF
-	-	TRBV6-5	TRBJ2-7	TGTGCCAGCAGCCGGGACACCTCCTACGAGCAGTACTTC	CASSRDTSYEQYF
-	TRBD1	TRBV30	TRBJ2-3	TGTGCCTGGAGTGTAACAGGGGACACAGATACGCAGTATTTT	CAWSVTGDTDTQYF
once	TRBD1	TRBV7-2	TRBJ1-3	TGTGCCAGCAGCTTAGTTGCAGGGGGTGTGGACACCATATATTTT	CASSLVAGGVDTIYF
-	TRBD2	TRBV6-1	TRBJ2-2	TGTGCCAGCAGTCTGGGACTAGCAAACACCGGGGAGCTGTTTTTT	CASSLGLANTGELFF
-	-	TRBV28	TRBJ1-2	TGTGCCAGCAGTTTATCCCAGGCTAACTATGGCTACACCTTC	CASSLSQANYGYTF
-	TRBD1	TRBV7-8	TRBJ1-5	TGTGCCAGCAGCTGGGACAGGGGAAGCCGCAATCAGCCCCAGCATTTT	CASSWDRGSRNQPQHF
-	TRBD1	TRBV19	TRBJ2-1	TGTGCCAGTAGTATGGGACAGGGTTACAATGAGCAGTTCTTC	CASSMGQGYNEQFF
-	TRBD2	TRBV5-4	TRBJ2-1	TGTGCCAGCACCTTGGAGCTAGCGGGAGGGAACAATGAGCAGTTCTTC	CASTLELAGGNNEQFF
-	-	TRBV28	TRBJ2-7	TGTGCCAGCAGGACGGGTTACGAGCAGTACTTC	CASRTGYEQYF
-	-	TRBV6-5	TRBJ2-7	TGTGCCAGCAGTCTTGGGCACAGTCTACCCTACGAGCAGTACTTC	CASSLGHSLPYEQYF
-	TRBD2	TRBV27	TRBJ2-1	TGTGCCAGCAGTTTCCCCAGCGGGGGGGGGAATGAGCAGTTCTTC	CASSFPSGGGNEQFF
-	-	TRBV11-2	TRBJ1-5	TGTGCCAGCAGCCAGGAGGGAGGCAATCAGCCCCAGCATTTT	CASSQEGGNQPQHF
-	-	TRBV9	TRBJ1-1	TGTGCCAGCAGCCGGACGGACTATATGAACACTGAAGCTTTCTTT	CASSRTDYMNTEAFF
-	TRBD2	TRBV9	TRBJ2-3	TGTGCCAGCAGCGCCCCGGGACTAGCGGGATATACTAGCACAGATACGCAGTATTTT	CASSAPGLAGYTSTDTQYF
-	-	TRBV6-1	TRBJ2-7	TGTGCCAGCAGTCGCTTATTGACAGGTGGGAACGAGCAGTACTTC	CASSRLLTGGNEQYF
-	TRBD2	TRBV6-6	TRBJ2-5	TGTGCCAGCAGAGCGGGAGGGAATCAAGGGGGGACCCAGTACTTC	CASRAGGNQGGTQYF
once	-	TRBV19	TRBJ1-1	TGTGCCAGTAGTATACAGGGGCAGATTGGGGCTTTCTTT	CASSIQGQIGAFF
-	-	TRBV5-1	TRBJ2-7	TGCGCCAGCAGCTTGACCACAGGTACCTACGAGCAGTACTTC	CASSLTTGTYEQYF
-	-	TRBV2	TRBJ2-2	TGTGCCAGCAGCAGGGGGAACACCGGGGAGCTGTTTTTT	CASSRGNTGELFF
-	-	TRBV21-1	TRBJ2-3	TGTGCCAGCAGCAAAGTGACTGAGTCTAGCACAGATACGCAGTATTTT	CASSKVTESSTDTQYF
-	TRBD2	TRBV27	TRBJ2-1	TGTGCCAGCACTCCGGGACTAGCGGGAGTGGCCTACAATGAGCAGTTCTTC	CASTPGLAGVAYNEQFF
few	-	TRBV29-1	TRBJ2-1	TGCAGCGTTGACCTAGGTCAGGGGTCGCACAATGAGCAGTTCTTC	CSVDLGQGSHNEQFF
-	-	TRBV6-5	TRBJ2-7	TGTGCCAGCAGTTACTCGAGTAGACAGATTTACGAGCAGTACTTC	CASSYSSRQIYEQYF